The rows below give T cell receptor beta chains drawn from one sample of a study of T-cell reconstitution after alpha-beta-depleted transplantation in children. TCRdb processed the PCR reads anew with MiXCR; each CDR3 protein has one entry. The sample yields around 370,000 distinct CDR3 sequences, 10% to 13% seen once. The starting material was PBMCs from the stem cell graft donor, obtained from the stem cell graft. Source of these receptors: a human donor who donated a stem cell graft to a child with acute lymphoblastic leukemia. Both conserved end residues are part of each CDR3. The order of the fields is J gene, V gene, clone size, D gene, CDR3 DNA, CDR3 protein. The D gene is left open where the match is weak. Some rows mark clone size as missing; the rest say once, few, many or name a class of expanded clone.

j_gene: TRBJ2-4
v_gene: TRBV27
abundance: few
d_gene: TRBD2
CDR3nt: TGTGCCAGCAGTTTACGGACTAGCCGCATTCAGTACTTC
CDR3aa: CASSLRTSRIQYF

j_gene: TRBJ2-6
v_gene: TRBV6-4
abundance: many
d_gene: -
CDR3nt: TGTGCCAGCAGTGTGATAGCTGGGGCCAACGTCCTGACTTTC
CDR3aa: CASSVIAGANVLTF

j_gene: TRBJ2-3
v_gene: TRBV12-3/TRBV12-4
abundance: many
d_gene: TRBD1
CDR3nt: TGTGCCAGCAGCCAACAGGGGTCCCTCAGCACAGATACGCAGTATTTT
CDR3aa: CASSQQGSLSTDTQYF

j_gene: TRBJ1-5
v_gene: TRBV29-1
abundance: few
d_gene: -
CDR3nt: TGCAGCGTTGAACAAGGTCCGGATCAGCCCCAGCATTTT
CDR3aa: CSVEQGPDQPQHF

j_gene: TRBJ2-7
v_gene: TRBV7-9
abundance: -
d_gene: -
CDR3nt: TGTGCCAGCAGCTTCTACCCCTACGAGCAGTACTTC
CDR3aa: CASSFYPYEQYF

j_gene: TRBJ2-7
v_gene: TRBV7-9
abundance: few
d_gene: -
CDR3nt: TGTGCCAGCAGCGCCCGACCCTACGAGCAGTACTTC
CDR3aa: CASSARPYEQYF

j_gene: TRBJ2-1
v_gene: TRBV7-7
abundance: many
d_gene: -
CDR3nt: TGTGCTAGCAGCATCCGGGTCTCAAGCTCCTACAATGAGCAGTTCTTC
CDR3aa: CASSIRVSSSYNEQFF

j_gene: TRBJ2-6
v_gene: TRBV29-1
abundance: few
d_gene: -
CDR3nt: TGCAGCGTAGAAGGTTGGGGGGACCCTGGGGCCAACGTCCTGACTTTC
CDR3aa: CSVEGWGDPGANVLTF

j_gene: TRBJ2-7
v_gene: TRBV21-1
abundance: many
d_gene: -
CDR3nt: TGTGCCAGCAACGGGGGGACGACCGTCTACGAGCAGTACTTC
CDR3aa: CASNGGTTVYEQYF

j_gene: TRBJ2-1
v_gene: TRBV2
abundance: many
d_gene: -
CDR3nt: TGTGCCAGCAGTCGCGGTAGCTCCTACAATGAGCAGTTCTTC
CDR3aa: CASSRGSSYNEQFF